Listed here is a single TCR beta chain. What this receptor recognizes is not known. Sequencer: Illumina HiSeq 2000. TCR beta cDNA libraries were prepared using 5'RACE template switching, which introduced a universal primer site and unique molecular identifiers. Priming for cDNA synthesis came from the TCR beta constant segment, and two successive PCR amplification steps followed. On the study's bioinformatics: MIGEC handled demultiplexing of the reads and grouping by UMI, while MiTCR was used to assemble and quantify clonotypes. Only TCR cDNA sequences supported by at least two reads were kept to exclude erroneous sequences. Downstream repertoire analysis used the tcR package, and clonotypes were matched across fractions by CDR3 nucleotide sequence plus V segment. Antigen specificity was annotated against VDJdb with VDJmatch, allowing one amino acid substitution in CDR3. TCRdb reprocessed the reads and assigns one entry to each CDR3 protein sequence, leaving out DNA. The authors' filters were not applied to this entry. The sample table gives some 150,000 distinct CDR3 sequences. Of the sample, 37% falls within the top ten clones.

A commercial ELISA kit detecting HCMV-specific IgG in serum was used to determine HCMV serostatus. Peripheral blood mononuclear cells were isolated from blood by Ficoll density gradient centrifugation. The CDR3 holds 11 amino acids from the cysteine to the phenylalanine. Only the protein sequence is given. Via the germline V gene (reference sequence), CDR1 is MNHEY and CDR2 SMNVEV. This entry is derived from a study of T cells expressing NK-cell markers (dated by TCRdb to 2018 to 2020). For the study in its entirety: TCR beta-chain repertoires were profiled in sorted CD3+CD56+NKG2C+, CD3+CD56+NKG2C- and CD3+CD56-NKG2C+ T-cell subsets from eight donors. Among the eight sequenced donors, seven were HCMV-seropositive and one was HCMV-seronegative. Randomly selected healthy volunteers, three men and five women, were used as the eight sequenced donors. Libraries were sequenced as 2 x 150 bp reads on Illumina HiSeq 2000/2500, MiSeq or NextSeq. Paper-wide results and their limitations: Those dominant clonotypes were again the most abundant among CD3+CD56-NKG2C+ cells in a few donors, at roughly 25-60.1%. It remained unclear whether the expanded NKG2C-expressing T cell clones were specific for HCMV antigens. In roughly 6 donors, the dominant CD3+CD56+NKG2C+ clonotypes ranked among the top 10 CD8+ clonotypes, making up roughly 1.0-7.0% of CD8+ T cells.

This sequence originates from a woman aged 45-59 years in good health. Donor details come from another sample of the same person, matched by shared clones. Input material: blood T cells: a sorted CD56 or NKG2C T cell subset, CD4+ or CD8+ T cells, or bulk PBMC T cells (not recorded which). The chain is assembled from TRBV27 and TRBJ2-1; TCRdb gives TRBD2 as the D gene, but with no DNA this cannot be confirmed. The CDR3 loop reads CASSAANEQFF.